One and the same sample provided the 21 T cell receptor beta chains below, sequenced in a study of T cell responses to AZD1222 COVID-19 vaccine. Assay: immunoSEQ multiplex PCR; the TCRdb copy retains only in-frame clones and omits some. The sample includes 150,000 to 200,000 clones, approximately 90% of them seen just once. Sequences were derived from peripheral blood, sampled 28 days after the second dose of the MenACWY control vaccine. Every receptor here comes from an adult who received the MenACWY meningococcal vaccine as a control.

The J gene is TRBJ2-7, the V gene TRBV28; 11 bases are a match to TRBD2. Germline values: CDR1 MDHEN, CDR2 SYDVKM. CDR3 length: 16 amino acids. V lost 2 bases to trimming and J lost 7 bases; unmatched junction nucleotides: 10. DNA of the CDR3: TGTGCCAGCAGTTTACGGAGACTAGCGGGATCGGGTGAGCAGTACTTC. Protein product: CASSLRRLAGSGEQYF.

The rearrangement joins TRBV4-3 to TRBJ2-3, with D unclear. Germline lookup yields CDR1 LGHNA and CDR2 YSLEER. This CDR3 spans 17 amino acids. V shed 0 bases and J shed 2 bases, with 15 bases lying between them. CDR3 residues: CASSQDGATYTTDTQYF. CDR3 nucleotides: TGCGCCAGCAGCCAAGATGGCGCCACCTATACCACAGATACGCAGTATTTT.

As DNA, the CDR3 is TGTGCCAGCAGTGACCGGTCTAGCGGGAGTGTATACAATGAGCAGTTCTTC. Translation: CASSDRSSGSVYNEQFF. This rearrangement joins TRBV2 to TRBJ2-1, with 10 nucleotides matching TRBD2. Trimming took 3 bases from V and 4 from J; bases not matched to a gene: 9. This CDR3 is built from 17 residues. CDR1 and CDR2 (germline): SNHLY, FYNNEI.

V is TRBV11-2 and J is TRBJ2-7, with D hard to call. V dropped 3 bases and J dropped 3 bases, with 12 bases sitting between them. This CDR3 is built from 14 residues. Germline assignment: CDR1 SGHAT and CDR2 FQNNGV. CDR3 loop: CASSFTGGNYEQYF. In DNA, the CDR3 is TGTGCCAGCAGCTTTACCGGCGGAAACTACGAGCAGTACTTC.

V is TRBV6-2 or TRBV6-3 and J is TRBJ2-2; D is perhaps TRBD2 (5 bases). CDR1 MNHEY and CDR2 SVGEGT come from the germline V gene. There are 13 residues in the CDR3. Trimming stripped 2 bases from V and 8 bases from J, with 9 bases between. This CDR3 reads CASSYVGVGELFF. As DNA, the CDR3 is TGTGCCAGCAGTTACGTGGGAGTAGGGGAGCTGTTTTTT.

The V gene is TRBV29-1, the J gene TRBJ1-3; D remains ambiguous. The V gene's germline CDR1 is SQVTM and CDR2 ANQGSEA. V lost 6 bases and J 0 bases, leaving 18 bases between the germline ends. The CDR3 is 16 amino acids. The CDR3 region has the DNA TGCAGCGTGACCTCCCGGACGGCGATCTCTGGAAACACCATATATTTT. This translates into CSVTSRTAISGNTIYF.

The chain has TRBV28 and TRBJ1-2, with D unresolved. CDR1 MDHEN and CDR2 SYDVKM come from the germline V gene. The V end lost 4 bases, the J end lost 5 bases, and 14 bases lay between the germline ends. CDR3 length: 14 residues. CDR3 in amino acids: CASSSRTVVYGYTF. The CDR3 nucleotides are TGTGCCAGCAGTTCCCGGACGGTCGTATATGGCTACACCTTC.

Here the CDR3 reads CASSINSYGYTF. The CDR3 coding sequence is TGTGCCAGTAGTATCAACAGCTATGGCTACACCTTC. The V call is TRBV19, the J call TRBJ1-2; D is unresolved. Deletions cut 3 bases from V and 4 bases from J, with 6 bases between. Germline CDR1 LNHDA, CDR2 SQIVND (reference sequence). This CDR3 comprises 12 residues.

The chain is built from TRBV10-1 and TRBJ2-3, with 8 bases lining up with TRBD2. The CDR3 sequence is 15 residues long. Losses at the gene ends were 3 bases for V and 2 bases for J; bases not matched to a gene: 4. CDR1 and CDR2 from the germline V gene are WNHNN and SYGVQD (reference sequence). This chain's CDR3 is CASSEAGAATDTQYF. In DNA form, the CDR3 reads TGCGCCAGCAGTGAAGCGGGGGCCGCCACAGATACGCAGTATTTT.

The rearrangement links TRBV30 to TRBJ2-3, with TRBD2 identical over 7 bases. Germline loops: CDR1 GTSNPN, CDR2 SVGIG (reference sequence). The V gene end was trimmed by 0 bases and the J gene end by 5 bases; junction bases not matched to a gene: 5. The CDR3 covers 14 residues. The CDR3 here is CAWSVRAGEDTQYF. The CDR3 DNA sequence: TGTGCCTGGAGTGTAAGGGCGGGAGAAGATACGCAGTATTTT.

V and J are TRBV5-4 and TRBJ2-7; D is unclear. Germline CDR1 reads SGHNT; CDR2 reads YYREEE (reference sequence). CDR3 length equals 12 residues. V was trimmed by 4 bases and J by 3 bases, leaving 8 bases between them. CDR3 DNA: TGTGCCAGCAGCCCTAATCGCTACGAGCAGTACTTC. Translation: CASSPNRYEQYF.

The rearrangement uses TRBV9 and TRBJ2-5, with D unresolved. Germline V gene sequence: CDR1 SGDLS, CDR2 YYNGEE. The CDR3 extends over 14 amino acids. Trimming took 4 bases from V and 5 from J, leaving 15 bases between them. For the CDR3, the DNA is TGTGCCAGCAGCACTCTTCTACTCGGGGAGACCCAGTACTTC. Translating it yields CASSTLLLGETQYF.

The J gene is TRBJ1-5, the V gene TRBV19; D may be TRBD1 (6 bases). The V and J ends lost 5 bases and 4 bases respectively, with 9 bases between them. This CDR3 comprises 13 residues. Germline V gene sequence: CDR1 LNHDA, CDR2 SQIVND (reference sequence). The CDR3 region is CASSHRGNQPQHF. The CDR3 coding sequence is TGTGCCAGTAGTCATAGGGGGAATCAGCCCCAGCATTTT.

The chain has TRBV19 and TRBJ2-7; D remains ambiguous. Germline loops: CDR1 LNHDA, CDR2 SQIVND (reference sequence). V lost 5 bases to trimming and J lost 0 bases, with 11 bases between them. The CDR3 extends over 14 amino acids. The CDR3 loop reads CASSFSAVSYEQYF. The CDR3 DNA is TGTGCCAGTAGTTTCAGTGCGGTCTCCTACGAGCAGTACTTC.

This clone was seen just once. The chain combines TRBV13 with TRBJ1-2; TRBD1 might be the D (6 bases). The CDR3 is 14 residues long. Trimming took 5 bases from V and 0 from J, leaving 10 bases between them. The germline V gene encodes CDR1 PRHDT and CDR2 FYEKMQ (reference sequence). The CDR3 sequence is CASSQGQTNYGYTF. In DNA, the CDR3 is TGTGCCAGCAGCCAGGGGCAGACTAACTATGGCTACACCTTC. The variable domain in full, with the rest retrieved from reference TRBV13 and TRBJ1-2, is AAGVIQSPRHLIKEKRETATLKCYPIPRHDTVYWYQQGPGQDPQFLISFYEKMQSDKGSIPDRFSAQQFSDYHSELNMSSLELGDSALYFCASSQGQTNYGYTFGSGTRLTVV.

In DNA, the CDR3 is TGTGCCAGCAGCCCCGTAGAAACCGGGGAGCTGTTTTTT. This gives the protein CASSPVETGELFF. This chain links TRBV7-3 with TRBJ2-2; D is unclear. Germline lookup yields CDR1 SGHTA and CDR2 FQGTGA. The CDR3 loop spans 13 amino acids. Trimming took 5 bases from V and 5 from J, leaving 9 bases between them.

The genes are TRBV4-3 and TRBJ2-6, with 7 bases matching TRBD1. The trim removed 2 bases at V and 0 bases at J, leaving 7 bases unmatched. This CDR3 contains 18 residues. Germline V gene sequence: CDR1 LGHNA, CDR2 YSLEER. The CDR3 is CASSQTGTAFSGANVLTF. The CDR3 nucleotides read TGCGCCAGCAGCCAAACAGGGACAGCATTCTCTGGGGCCAACGTCCTGACTTTC.

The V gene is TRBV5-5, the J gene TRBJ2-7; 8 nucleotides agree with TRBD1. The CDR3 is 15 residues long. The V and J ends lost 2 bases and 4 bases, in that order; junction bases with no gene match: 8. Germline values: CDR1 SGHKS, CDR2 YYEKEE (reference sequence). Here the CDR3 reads CASSFRYRGEYEQYF. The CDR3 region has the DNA TGTGCCAGCAGCTTTAGGTACAGGGGGGAGTACGAGCAGTACTTC. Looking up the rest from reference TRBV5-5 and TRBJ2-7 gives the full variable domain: DAGVTQSPTHLIKTRGQQVTLRCSPISGHKSVSWYQQVLGQGPQFIFQYYEKEERGRGNFPDRFSARQFPNYSSELNVNALLLGDSALYLCASSFRYRGEYEQYFGPGTRLTVT.

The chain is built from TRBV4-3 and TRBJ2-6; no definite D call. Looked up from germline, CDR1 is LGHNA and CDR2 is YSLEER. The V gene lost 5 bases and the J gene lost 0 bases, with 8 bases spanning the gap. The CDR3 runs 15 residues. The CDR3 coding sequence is TGCGCCAGCAGCGACACCAGCTCTGGGGCCAACGTCCTGACTTTC. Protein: CASSDTSSGANVLTF.

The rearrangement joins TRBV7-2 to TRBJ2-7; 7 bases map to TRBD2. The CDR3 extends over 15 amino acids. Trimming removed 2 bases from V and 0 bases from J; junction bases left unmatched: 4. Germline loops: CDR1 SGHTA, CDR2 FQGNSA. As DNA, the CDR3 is TGTGCCAGCAGCTTAAGGCGGGGGACCTCCTACGAGCAGTACTTC. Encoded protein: CASSLRRGTSYEQYF.

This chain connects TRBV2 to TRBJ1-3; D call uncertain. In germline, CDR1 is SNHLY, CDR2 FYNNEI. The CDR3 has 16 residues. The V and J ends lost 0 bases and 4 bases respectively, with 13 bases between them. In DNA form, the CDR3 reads TGTGCCAGCAGTGAAGCGCTTCGGCAGCAGGGAAACACCATATATTTT. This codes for CASSEALRQQGNTIYF.